One TCR beta chain is described in this entry. This sample is part of a study of blood T cell repertoires in COVID-19. For the study at large: Spain, Italy and the United States supplied samples that represented acute and convalescent COVID-19. PBMCs, B-cell-depleted T cells, or T cells were the source of the cDNA or gDNA that made up the material.

CDR3 length: 12 amino acids. The V gene's germline CDR1 is SGHDN and CDR2 FVKESK. V dropped 0 bases and J dropped 5 bases, with 4 bases sitting between them. In the study's own analysis: Quantification of nucleated cells was approximated via reference gene primer amplification. The data were produced by immunoSEQ multiplex PCR, yet TCRdb's version contains in-frame clones alone and is incomplete. V and J calls and clone size come straight from that table; D and trimming were deduced from the DNA. Of fewer than 500,000 clones listed, just over 85% are singletons. Sequenced material: peripheral blood. The chain carries TRBV14 and TRBJ2-5; D remains unclear. The receptor comes from a woman aged 30 to 39 with active or convalescent COVID-19. This CDR3 is CASSQDGETQYF. Written as DNA, the CDR3 is TGTGCCAGCAGCCAAGACGGGGAGACCCAGTACTTC.